The next 2 T cell receptor beta chains were all read from a single sample in a study of cytomegalovirus exposure and HLA in healthy donors. Clones were read by immunoSEQ multiplex PCR, and TCRdb kept only the in-frame ones, dropping some. Of roughly 45,000 clones in the sample, 94% are singletons; the top ten hold approximately 8.1%. Sequenced: PBMCs. These TCRs come from a woman younger than 30 in good health and CMV-seropositive.

V usage is TRBV27 and J usage is TRBJ2-7; 7 bases align to TRBD2. V lost 5 bases to trimming and J lost 7 bases; unmatched junction nucleotides: 11. This CDR3 region has 14 residues. The V gene's germline CDR1 is MNHEY and CDR2 SMNVEV (reference sequence). The CDR3 sequence: CASSLYRGSKEQYF. CDR3 DNA: TGTGCCAGCAGTCTCTACCGCGGGAGTAAAGAGCAGTACTTC.

The V call is TRBV7-9, the J call TRBJ2-1; 8 bases fit TRBD2. The length of the CDR3 is 16 residues. Trimming took 5 bases from V and 4 from J; bases not matched to a gene: 10. From germline, CDR1 is SEHNR and CDR2 FQNEAQ (reference sequence). The DNA of the CDR3 is TGTGCCAGCAGCCACCAAGGCGGGAGGCAATACAATGAGCAGTTCTTC. Its protein is CASSHQGGRQYNEQFF.